The rows below give T cell receptor beta chains drawn from one sample of a study of chemoradiotherapy in HPV16-positive cancers. TCRdb's table, derived via immunoSEQ multiplex PCR, lists solely in-frame clones and lacks some. The data hold some 8,900 clones, with 85% to 90% observed a single time. Specimen: blood, collected from a patient who underwent chemoradiotherapy. These receptors were collected from a human donor with HPV-associated anogenital cancer. Both conserved end residues are part of each CDR3. A D gene is named only where the DNA matches it firmly. Some rows mark clone size as missing; the rest say once, few, many or name a class of expanded clone.

v_call: TRBV5-1
clone_size: once
j_call: TRBJ2-7
cdr3_length: 13
d_call: NA
cdr3_nt: TGCGCCAGCAGCTTGGAACAGACCTACGAGCAGTACTTC
cdr3_aa: CASSLEQTYEQYF

v_call: TRBV4-1
clone_size: NA
j_call: TRBJ1-2
cdr3_length: 14
d_call: NA
cdr3_nt: TGCGCCAGCAGTATTTTAGGGGGGTTTAGAGGCTACACCTTC
cdr3_aa: CASSILGGFRGYTF

v_call: TRBV19
clone_size: NA
j_call: TRBJ1-2
cdr3_length: 14
d_call: NA
cdr3_nt: TGTGCCAGTAGTATACGGGGCCAAGGGAGGGGCTACACCTTC
cdr3_aa: CASSIRGQGRGYTF

v_call: TRBV30
clone_size: NA
j_call: TRBJ2-5
cdr3_length: 15
d_call: NA
cdr3_nt: TGTGCCTGGGCCATCTCCCCGCAGCCTCAAGAGACCCAGTACTTC
cdr3_aa: CAWAISPQPQETQYF

v_call: TRBV10-2
clone_size: once
j_call: TRBJ2-7
cdr3_length: 12
d_call: NA
cdr3_nt: TGCGCCAGCAGCCTCCCGGCGGGCGAGCAGTACTTC
cdr3_aa: CASSLPAGEQYF

v_call: TRBV5-8
clone_size: NA
j_call: TRBJ1-2
cdr3_length: 16
d_call: NA
cdr3_nt: TGTGCCAGCAGCTTCCGCCCAGTGGCATCCAACTATGGCTACACCTTC
cdr3_aa: CASSFRPVASNYGYTF

v_call: TRBV30
clone_size: few
j_call: TRBJ1-6
cdr3_length: 13
d_call: NA
cdr3_nt: TGTGCCGGCACAGGGAATTATAATTCACCCCTCCACTTT
cdr3_aa: CAGTGNYNSPLHF

v_call: TRBV2
clone_size: NA
j_call: TRBJ2-5
cdr3_length: 17
d_call: TRBD2
cdr3_nt: TGTGCCAGAACCGGGACTAGCGGGGGGTGGTGGCAAGAGACCCAGTACTTC
cdr3_aa: CARTGTSGGWWQETQYF

v_call: TRBV28
clone_size: NA
j_call: TRBJ2-3
cdr3_length: 13
d_call: TRBD2
cdr3_nt: TGTGCCAGCAGCCGTACTAGCGTCAGAACGCAGTATTTT
cdr3_aa: CASSRTSVRTQYF

v_call: TRBV7-9
clone_size: NA
j_call: TRBJ1-5
cdr3_length: 16
d_call: NA
cdr3_nt: TGTGCCAGCAGCTTGAGTTCGGGTGGGGGTTTGCAGCCCCAGCATTTT
cdr3_aa: CASSLSSGGGLQPQHF

v_call: TRBV4-1
clone_size: NA
j_call: TRBJ2-5
cdr3_length: 16
d_call: NA
cdr3_nt: TGCGCCAGCAGCCAAGATATTCGCAGGAGTGGCGAGACCCAGTACTTC
cdr3_aa: CASSQDIRRSGETQYF

v_call: TRBV2
clone_size: NA
j_call: TRBJ1-5
cdr3_length: 13
d_call: TRBD1
cdr3_nt: TGTGCCAGCAGTGGAGGGACAGTACAGCCCCAGCATTTT
cdr3_aa: CASSGGTVQPQHF

v_call: TRBV7-6
clone_size: NA
j_call: TRBJ2-3
cdr3_length: 15
d_call: TRBD2
cdr3_nt: TGTGCCAGCAGGCACCGGGACTATAGCACAGATACGCAGTATTTT
cdr3_aa: CASRHRDYSTDTQYF

v_call: TRBV6-1
clone_size: NA
j_call: TRBJ2-1
cdr3_length: 13
d_call: NA
cdr3_nt: TGTGCCAGCAGCCAAAGGGGGTACAATGAGCAGTTCTTC
cdr3_aa: CASSQRGYNEQFF

v_call: TRBV7-2
clone_size: NA
j_call: TRBJ1-6
cdr3_length: 15
d_call: TRBD1
cdr3_nt: TGTGCCAGCAGCTTCGGGACAGGGAGGAATTCACCCCTCCACTTT
cdr3_aa: CASSFGTGRNSPLHF

v_call: TRBV27
clone_size: NA
j_call: TRBJ2-7
cdr3_length: 12
d_call: TRBD1
cdr3_nt: TGTGCCAGCCGGACAGGGGGTAACGAGCAGTACTTC
cdr3_aa: CASRTGGNEQYF

v_call: TRBV30
clone_size: NA
j_call: TRBJ1-6
cdr3_length: 14
d_call: NA
cdr3_nt: TGTGCCTCCACACAGGACCCCTATAATTCACCCCTCCACTTT
cdr3_aa: CASTQDPYNSPLHF

v_call: TRBV5-1
clone_size: NA
j_call: TRBJ2-1
cdr3_length: 12
d_call: NA
cdr3_nt: TGCGCCAGCAGCAGCGAGGGATATGAGCAGTTCTTC
cdr3_aa: CASSSEGYEQFF

v_call: TRBV11-3
clone_size: once
j_call: TRBJ2-1
cdr3_length: 14
d_call: NA
cdr3_nt: TGTGCCAGCAGCCAGACTAGTCCGATTTCCGCTCAGTTCTTC
cdr3_aa: CASSQTSPISAQFF

v_call: TRBV5-1
clone_size: NA
j_call: TRBJ2-1
cdr3_length: 14
d_call: NA
cdr3_nt: TGCGCCAGCAGCTTGGAGACTAGGGGCAATGAGCAGTTCTTC
cdr3_aa: CASSLETRGNEQFF

v_call: TRBV2
clone_size: few
j_call: TRBJ1-1
cdr3_length: 13
d_call: TRBD1
cdr3_nt: TGTGCCAGCAGCCAGGGGGAGGGCACTGAAGCTTTCTTT
cdr3_aa: CASSQGEGTEAFF

v_call: TRBV28
clone_size: NA
j_call: TRBJ1-1
cdr3_length: 14
d_call: NA
cdr3_nt: TGTGCCAGCAGTTTTCCAGGAGTGAACACTGAAGCTTTCTTT
cdr3_aa: CASSFPGVNTEAFF

v_call: TRBV6-1
clone_size: NA
j_call: TRBJ1-1
cdr3_length: 15
d_call: NA
cdr3_nt: TGTGCCAGCAGTGTGGAGAAGGGGGGGGACACTGAAGCTTTCTTT
cdr3_aa: CASSVEKGGDTEAFF

v_call: TRBV7-3
clone_size: NA
j_call: TRBJ1-2
cdr3_length: 16
d_call: TRBD1
cdr3_nt: TGTGCCAGCAGCTTACGCGATTGGGACAGGGTGGTTGGCTACACCTTC
cdr3_aa: CASSLRDWDRVVGYTF

v_call: TRBV30
clone_size: NA
j_call: TRBJ2-1
cdr3_length: 16
d_call: TRBD1
cdr3_nt: TGTGCCTGGAGCACCCCTGACAGGGTACTATACAATGAGCAGTTCTTC
cdr3_aa: CAWSTPDRVLYNEQFF

v_call: TRBV5-4
clone_size: few
j_call: TRBJ2-7
cdr3_length: 14
d_call: TRBD1
cdr3_nt: TGTGCCAGCAGTTCTAGACAGGGGTCCTACGAGCAGTACTTC
cdr3_aa: CASSSRQGSYEQYF

v_call: TRBV7-9
clone_size: NA
j_call: TRBJ1-1
cdr3_length: 11
d_call: NA
cdr3_nt: TGTGCCAGCAGCTTAGCGCTTGAAGCTTTCTTT
cdr3_aa: CASSLALEAFF

v_call: TRBV2
clone_size: NA
j_call: TRBJ1-5
cdr3_length: 16
d_call: NA
cdr3_nt: TGTGCCAGCAGTGTAGGGGGGGCAGAAAGCAATCAGCCCCAGCATTTT
cdr3_aa: CASSVGGAESNQPQHF

v_call: TRBV6-5
clone_size: once
j_call: TRBJ1-5
cdr3_length: 15
d_call: TRBD1
cdr3_nt: TGTGCCAGCAGGGGCGGGACAGGGTCAAGTCAGCCCCAGCATTTT
cdr3_aa: CASRGGTGSSQPQHF

v_call: TRBV7-3
clone_size: NA
j_call: TRBJ2-1
cdr3_length: 15
d_call: TRBD2
cdr3_nt: TGTGCCAGCAGCCCCCAACCCACTAGCGTGAATGAGCAGTTCTTC
cdr3_aa: CASSPQPTSVNEQFF

v_call: TRBV11-3
clone_size: NA
j_call: TRBJ2-1
cdr3_length: 15
d_call: TRBD2
cdr3_nt: TGTGCCAGCAGCTTAGGGACTAGCAGATACAATGAGCAGTTCTTC
cdr3_aa: CASSLGTSRYNEQFF

v_call: TRBV21-1
clone_size: NA
j_call: TRBJ2-7
cdr3_length: 16
d_call: NA
cdr3_nt: TGTGCCAGCAGCAAAGGTTCAGGGGGAACCTCCTACGAGCAGTACTTC
cdr3_aa: CASSKGSGGTSYEQYF

v_call: TRBV2
clone_size: NA
j_call: TRBJ2-2
cdr3_length: 15
d_call: NA
cdr3_nt: TGTGCCAGCAGTGACTACGCCGCGAACACCGGGGAGCTGTTTTTT
cdr3_aa: CASSDYAANTGELFF

v_call: TRBV15
clone_size: NA
j_call: TRBJ2-4
cdr3_length: 14
d_call: NA
cdr3_nt: TGTGCCACCTCCGGCAGGGTGGCCAAAAACATTCAGTACTTC
cdr3_aa: CATSGRVAKNIQYF

v_call: TRBV6-5
clone_size: NA
j_call: TRBJ1-5
cdr3_length: 13
d_call: NA
cdr3_nt: TGTGCCAGCAGCCCTAAGGGGTTCGGGCCCCAGCATTTT
cdr3_aa: CASSPKGFGPQHF